This T cell receptor beta chain was profiled in a study of blood T cell repertoires in COVID-19. About the research overall: T cells, B-cell-depleted T cells, or PBMCs supplied cDNA or gDNA.

The count of this clone is one. In the authors' methods: For nucleated cells, counts were estimated from reference gene primer amplification. Measured with immunoSEQ multiplex PCR; TCRdb has only the in-frame clones, and not every one. From that table come the V and J calls and clone size; the DNA was used to work out D and trimming. The sample shows about 140,000 clones, 84% of them seen only once. The germline V gene encodes CDR1 MRHNA and CDR2 SNTAGT. CDR3 length: 18 residues. V lost 0 bases and J lost 2; bases outside the gene matches: 8. Input material: peripheral blood. This TCR was sampled from a woman aged 80 or over in a cohort sampled during active or convalescent COVID-19. The chain couples TRBV6-4 to TRBJ2-4; 9 bases line up with TRBD2. The CDR3 region has the DNA TGTGCCAGCAGTGACTCGAAGGGTAGCGGGGGAACCAAAAACATTCAGTACTTC. It translates to CASSDSKGSGGTKNIQYF.